The rows below give T cell receptor beta chains drawn from one sample of a study of T-cell reconstitution after alpha-beta-depleted transplantation in children. In TCRdb, the PCR reads were re-called with MiXCR into one record per CDR3 protein. Among 450,000 to 600,000 distinct CDR3 sequences listed, about 33% were seen once. Sequenced here: PBMCs from the stem cell graft donor, sampled from the stem cell graft. These receptors were collected from a human donor who donated a stem cell graft to a child with aplastic anemia. The CDR3 runs from the conserved cysteine through the conserved F or W.

V gene,J gene,CDR3 protein
TRBV6-1,TRBJ2-7,CASRSGLTYEQYF
TRBV24-1,TRBJ2-6,CATTAGPGAGANVLTF
TRBV24-1,TRBJ1-5,CATSDSRYSNQPQHF
TRBV24-1,TRBJ1-1,CATRSNSGVTEAFF
TRBV7-6,TRBJ1-1,CASFPQGNTEAFF
TRBV12-3/TRBV12-4,TRBJ1-1,CASRHLRGGRNTEAFF
TRBV10-3,TRBJ2-7,CAISESISGISEQYF
TRBV12-3/TRBV12-4,TRBJ1-1,CASSFVIKGDNWMNTEAFF
TRBV20-1,TRBJ2-1,CSARTSGLTYNEQFF
TRBV14,TRBJ1-2,CASSQGGKPGYTF
TRBV12-3/TRBV12-4,TRBJ2-7,CASSRRGGAGGPHEQYF
TRBV20-1,TRBJ2-1,CSARQDVPSYNEQFF
TRBV5-6,TRBJ2-6,CASRGGRSGANVLTF
TRBV20-1,TRBJ2-1,CSAQDYNEQFF
TRBV20-1,TRBJ2-1,CSARVAGGRWDNEQFF
TRBV6-1,TRBJ2-7,CASRFQGGYEQYF
TRBV20-1,TRBJ1-1,CSAPPDSSNTEAFF
TRBV30,TRBJ1-4,CAWDPRPKGEKLFF
TRBV10-3,TRBJ1-1,CAISGTGFENTEAFF
TRBV5-1,TRBJ1-2,CASSLGARIDGYTF
TRBV12-3/TRBV12-4,TRBJ1-1,CASSLVPGPGTEAFF
TRBV15,TRBJ1-5,CATSERVSNQPQHF
TRBV6-4,TRBJ2-1,CASSDSTTQLLFF
TRBV12-3/TRBV12-4,TRBJ2-1,CASSPRTSGRALTHEQFF
TRBV12-3/TRBV12-4,TRBJ2-1,CASSLALGGRRSNEQFF
TRBV5-1,TRBJ1-4,CASSGAGLPNEKLFF
TRBV29-1,TRBJ1-2,CSVGGSGAEIYTF
TRBV10-3,TRBJ2-1,CAISDSTDNEQFF
TRBV10-2,TRBJ2-2,CASSESSLAGLPGELFF
TRBV11-2,TRBJ1-3,CASSLDYEGNTINF
TRBV7-2,TRBJ1-1,CASSLLPGWEDTEAFF
TRBV5-1,TRBJ1-1,CASSGGRMNTEAFF
TRBV7-2,TRBJ2-1,CASSIDRDSLYSSQFF
TRBV9,TRBJ2-5,CASSPTRGGQETQYF
TRBV20-1,TRBJ2-1,CSARGRTSGEPSGEQFF
TRBV5-1,TRBJ2-1,CASSFASGRNEQFF
TRBV7-2,TRBJ2-1,CASSLMQGPNEQFF
TRBV4-3,TRBJ2-3,CASSQDSSQAGTQYF
TRBV30,TRBJ1-1,CAWSPRTPEAFF
TRBV20-1,TRBJ2-4,CSARENSIQYF
TRBV18,TRBJ2-5,CASNLGTGVGETQYF
TRBV9,TRBJ2-2,CASSVVSGDTGELFF
TRBV4-3,TRBJ2-1,CASSQDLGRELGNEQFF
TRBV9,TRBJ2-5,CASSVLGGPQETQYF
TRBV5-1,TRBJ2-1,CASSWGTSGAYNEQFF